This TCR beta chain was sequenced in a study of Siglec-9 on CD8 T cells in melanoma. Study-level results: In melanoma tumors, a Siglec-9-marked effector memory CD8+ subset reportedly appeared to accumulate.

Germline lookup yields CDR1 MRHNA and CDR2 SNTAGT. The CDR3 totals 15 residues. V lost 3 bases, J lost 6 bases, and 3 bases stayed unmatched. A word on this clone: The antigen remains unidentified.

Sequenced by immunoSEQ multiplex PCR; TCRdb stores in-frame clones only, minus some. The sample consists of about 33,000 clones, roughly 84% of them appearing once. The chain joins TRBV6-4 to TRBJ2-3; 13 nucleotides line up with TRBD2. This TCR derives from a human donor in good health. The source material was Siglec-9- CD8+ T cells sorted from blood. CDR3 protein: CASSETTSGGDTQYF. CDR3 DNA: TGTGCCAGCAGTGAAACGACTAGCGGGGGGGATACGCAGTATTTT.